This T cell receptor beta chain emerged from a study of memory CD4+ T cells and cytomegalovirus serostatus. Assay: immunoSEQ multiplex PCR; the TCRdb copy retains only in-frame clones and omits some. The sample lists under 70,000 clones, approximately 78% occurring once. Regarding this clone: What it binds is not known.

Germline CDR1 SGHVS, CDR2 FQNEAQ. This CDR3 spans 15 amino acids. Deletions cut 6 bases from V and 6 bases from J, with 19 bases between. The sort gate was single viable CD3+CD4+CD8-CD45RO+ cells for memory CD4+ T cells. Serostatus was set by detecting CMV pp150, pp28, p38, p52 IgG. Study conclusions and caveats: About two fifths of the roughly 150 known CMV-associated TCRbeta sequences appeared in CD4+ memory.

The sequencing sample was made of memory CD4+ T cells from blood. This receptor was taken from an adult in good health and CMV-seronegative. The genes are TRBV7-8 and TRBJ2-3; D gene unclear. CDR3 protein: CASRPMQGNLDTQYF. The CDR3 DNA is TGTGCCAGCAGACCAATGCAAGGGAACTTGGATACGCAGTATTTT.